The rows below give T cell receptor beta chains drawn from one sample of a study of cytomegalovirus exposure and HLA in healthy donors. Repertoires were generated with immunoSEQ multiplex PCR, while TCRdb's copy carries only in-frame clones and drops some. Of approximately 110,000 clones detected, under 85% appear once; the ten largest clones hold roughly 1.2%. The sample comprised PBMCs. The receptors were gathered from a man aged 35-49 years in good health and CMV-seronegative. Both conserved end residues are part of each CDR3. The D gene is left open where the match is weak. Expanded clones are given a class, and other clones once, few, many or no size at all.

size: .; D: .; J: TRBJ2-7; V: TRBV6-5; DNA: TGTGCCAGCAGTTACTCGAACAACGCCTACGAGCAGTACTTC; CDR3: CASSYSNNAYEQYF
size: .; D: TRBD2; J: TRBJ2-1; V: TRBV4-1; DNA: TGCGCCAGCAGCCACGGACTAGCGGGAGGGCCCTACAATGAGCAGTTCTTC; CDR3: CASSHGLAGGPYNEQFF
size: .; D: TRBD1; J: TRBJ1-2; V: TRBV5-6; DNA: TGTGCCAGCAGCTTGGACAGGGGGCATGGCTACACCTTC; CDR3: CASSLDRGHGYTF
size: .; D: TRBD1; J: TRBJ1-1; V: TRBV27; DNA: TGTGCCAGCAGTCCGGACAGGGGGAGGTTAGGCACTGAAGCTTTCTTT; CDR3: CASSPDRGRLGTEAFF
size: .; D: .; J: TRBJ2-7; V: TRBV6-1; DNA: TGTGCCAGCACCCTAGCCTACGAGCAGTACTTC; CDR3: CASTLAYEQYF
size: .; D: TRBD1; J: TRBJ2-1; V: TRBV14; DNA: TGTGCCAGCAGCCAAGTGAGGGGGCACTACAATGAGCAGTTCTTC; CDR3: CASSQVRGHYNEQFF
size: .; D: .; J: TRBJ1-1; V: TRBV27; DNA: TGTGCCAGCAAATCGGGGGCTGAAGCTTTCTTT; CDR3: CASKSGAEAFF
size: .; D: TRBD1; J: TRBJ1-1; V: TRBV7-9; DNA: TGTGCCAGCAGCTCACAGGGGGCGGACACTGAAGCTTTCTTT; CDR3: CASSSQGADTEAFF
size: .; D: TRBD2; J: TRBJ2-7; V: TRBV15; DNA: TGTGCCACCAGCACCCGACTAGCGGGGAGGAACGAGCAGTACTTC; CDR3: CATSTRLAGRNEQYF
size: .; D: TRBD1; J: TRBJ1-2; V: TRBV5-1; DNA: TGCGCCAGCAGCCCGTCGCGGGACAGCCCTAGTGGCTACACCTTC; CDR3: CASSPSRDSPSGYTF
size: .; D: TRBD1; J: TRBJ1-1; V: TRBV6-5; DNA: TGTGCCAGCAGTTACCCAGGACAGGCAGGGTCCACTGAAGCTTTCTTT; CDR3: CASSYPGQAGSTEAFF
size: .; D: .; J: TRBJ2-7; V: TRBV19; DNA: TGTGCCAGTAGTATATCGGGTGACTCATACGAGCAGTACTTC; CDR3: CASSISGDSYEQYF
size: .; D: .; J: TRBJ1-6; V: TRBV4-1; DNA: TGCGCCAGCAGCCTTCAGGACACAAAGAATTCACCCCTCCACTTT; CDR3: CASSLQDTKNSPLHF
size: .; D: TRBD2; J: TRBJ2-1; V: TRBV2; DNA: TGTGCCAGCAAAAGGGAGCGGGAGCGGCTAGGTGAGCAGTTCTTC; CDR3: CASKRERERLGEQFF
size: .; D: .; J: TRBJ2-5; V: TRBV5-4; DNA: TGTGCCAGCAGCTTCATAGCGGAAGAGACCCAGTACTTC; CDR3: CASSFIAEETQYF
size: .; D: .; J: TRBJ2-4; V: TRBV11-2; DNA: TGTGCCAGCAGCCCCTTGGCTCGTCTAGCCAAAAACATTCAGTACTTC; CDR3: CASSPLARLAKNIQYF
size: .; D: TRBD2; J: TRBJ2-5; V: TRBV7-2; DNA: TGTGCCAGCAGCTTACGACTAGCGGGGGGGTGGGAGACCCAGTACTTC; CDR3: CASSLRLAGGWETQYF
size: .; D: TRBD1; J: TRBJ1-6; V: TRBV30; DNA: TGTGCCTGGATGGGACAGCTAAATTCGCCCCTCCACTTT; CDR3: CAWMGQLNSPLHF
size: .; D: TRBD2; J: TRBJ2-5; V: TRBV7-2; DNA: TGTGCCAGCAGCTTCGCCGGGACTAGCGGGACCGTGGACCAGTACTTC; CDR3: CASSFAGTSGTVDQYF
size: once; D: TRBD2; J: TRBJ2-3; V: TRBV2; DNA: TGTGCCAGCTTACTAGCGCCTAGCACAGATACGCAGTATTTT; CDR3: CASLLAPSTDTQYF
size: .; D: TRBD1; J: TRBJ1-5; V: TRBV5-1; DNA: TGCGCCAGCAGCTTGGGGACAGGGGTAGGCCAGCCCCAGCATTTT; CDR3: CASSLGTGVGQPQHF
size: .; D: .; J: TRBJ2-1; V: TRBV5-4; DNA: TGTGCCAGCAGCTCCTTAATCACACGGGATGAGCAGTTCTTC; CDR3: CASSSLITRDEQFF
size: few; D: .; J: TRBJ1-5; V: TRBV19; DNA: TGTGCCAGTAGTATAGTAGACACCTCTAAGTCTAATCAGCCCCAGCATTTT; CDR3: CASSIVDTSKSNQPQHF
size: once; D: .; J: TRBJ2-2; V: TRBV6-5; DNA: TGTGCCAGCAGTCCGGTTGGAGCCGGGGAGCTGTTTTTT; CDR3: CASSPVGAGELFF
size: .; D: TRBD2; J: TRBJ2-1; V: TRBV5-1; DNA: TGCGCCAGCGGGACTAGCCCGAGCTCCTACAATGAGCAGTTCTTC; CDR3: CASGTSPSSYNEQFF
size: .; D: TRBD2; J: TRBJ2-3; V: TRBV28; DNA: TGTGCCAGCACAAGTAGCGGGGGGACCACAGATACGCAGTATTTT; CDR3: CASTSSGGTTDTQYF
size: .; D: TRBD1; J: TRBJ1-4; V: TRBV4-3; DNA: TGCGCCAGCAGCCAAGCTCGGACAGGCCCAAAACTGTTTTTT; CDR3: CASSQARTGPKLFF
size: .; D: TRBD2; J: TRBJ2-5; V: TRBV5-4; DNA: TGTGCCAGCAGCCAGAAGCGGGGTTTAGAGACCCAGTACTTC; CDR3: CASSQKRGLETQYF
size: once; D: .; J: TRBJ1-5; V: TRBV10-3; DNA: TGTGCCATCAAAGATCTGGGGGCTGATCAGCCCCAGCATTTT; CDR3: CAIKDLGADQPQHF
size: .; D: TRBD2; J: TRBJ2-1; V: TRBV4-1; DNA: TGCGCCAGCAGGCCCGGGACTAGCGGGTTCTCCTACAATGAGCAGTTCTTC; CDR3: CASRPGTSGFSYNEQFF
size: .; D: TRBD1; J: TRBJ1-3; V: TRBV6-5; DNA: TGTGCCAGCAGTTACTCCCGGACAGGCTCTGGAAACACCATATATTTT; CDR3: CASSYSRTGSGNTIYF
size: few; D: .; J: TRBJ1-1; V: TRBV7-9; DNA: TGTGCCAGCAGCTCGGACAGGAACACTGAAGCTTTCTTT; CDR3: CASSSDRNTEAFF
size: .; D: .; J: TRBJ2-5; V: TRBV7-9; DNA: TGTGCCGGCCGAATAGGGGCCCAAGAGACCCAGTACTTC; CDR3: CAGRIGAQETQYF
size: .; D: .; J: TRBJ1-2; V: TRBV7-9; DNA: TGTGCCAGCAGCCTAAGCCGGGGTGGCTACACCTTC; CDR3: CASSLSRGGYTF
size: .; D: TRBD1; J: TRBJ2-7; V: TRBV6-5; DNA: TGTGCCAGCAGCAGACTCGTGGGACAGGGCGGCGAGCAGTACTTC; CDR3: CASSRLVGQGGEQYF
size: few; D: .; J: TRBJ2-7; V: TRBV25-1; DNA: TGTGCCAGCAGTGTTTCGTTAGTCGGGTACGAGCAGTACTTC; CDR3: CASSVSLVGYEQYF
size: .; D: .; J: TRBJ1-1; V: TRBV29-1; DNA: TGCAGCGTTGTGGTACAGCTGAACACTGAAGCTTTCTTT; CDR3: CSVVVQLNTEAFF
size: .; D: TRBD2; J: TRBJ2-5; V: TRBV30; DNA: TGTGCCTGCGGGGGGGCAGTAGAGACCCAGTACTTC; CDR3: CACGGAVETQYF
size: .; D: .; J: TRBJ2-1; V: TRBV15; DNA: TGTGCCACCAGCAGAGAAGGGGTCTCCTACAATGAGCAGTTCTTC; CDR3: CATSREGVSYNEQFF
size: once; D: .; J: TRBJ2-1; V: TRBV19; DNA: TGTGCCAGTACCAAGGAACTAGTCTCCTACAATGAGCAGTTCTTC; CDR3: CASTKELVSYNEQFF
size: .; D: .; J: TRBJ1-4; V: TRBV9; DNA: TGTGCCAGCAGCAGATTAGACGGAGCTAATGAAAAACTGTTTTTT; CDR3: CASSRLDGANEKLFF
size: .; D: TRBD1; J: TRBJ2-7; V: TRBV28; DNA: TGTGCCAGCAGTTTTGGTGACAGGGAACCAATCTCCTACGAGCAGTACTTC; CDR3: CASSFGDREPISYEQYF
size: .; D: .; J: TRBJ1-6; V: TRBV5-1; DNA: TGCGCCAGCAGCTCCCAGGACATCTATAATTCACCCCTCCACTTT; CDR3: CASSSQDIYNSPLHF
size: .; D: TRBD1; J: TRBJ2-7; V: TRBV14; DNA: TGTGCCAGCAGGCGGACAGGGATTACCTACGAGCAGTACTTC; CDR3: CASRRTGITYEQYF
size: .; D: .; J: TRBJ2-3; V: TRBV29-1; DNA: TGCAGCGTGTGGGACTTCCCTAGCACAGATACGCAGTATTTT; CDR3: CSVWDFPSTDTQYF
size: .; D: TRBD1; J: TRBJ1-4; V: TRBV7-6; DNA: TGTGCCAGCAGCGATGGGCAGGGGGCGCGTATGGTAAAACTGTTTTTT; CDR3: CASSDGQGARMVKLFF
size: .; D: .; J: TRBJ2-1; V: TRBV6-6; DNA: TGTGCCAGCAGTCCGGGAGAAAACATCGATGAGCAGTTCTTC; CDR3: CASSPGENIDEQFF
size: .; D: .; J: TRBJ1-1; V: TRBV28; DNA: TGTGCCAGCAGCCAAGTACAGGGAAGCACTGAAGCTTTCTTT; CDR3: CASSQVQGSTEAFF
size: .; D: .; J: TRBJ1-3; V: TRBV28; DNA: TGTGCCAGCAGTTTGGGGGGTTCTGGAAACACCATATATTTT; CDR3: CASSLGGSGNTIYF
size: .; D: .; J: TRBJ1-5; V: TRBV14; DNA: TGTGCCAGCAGCCCCCCGGGATCTAGCAATCAGCCCCAGCATTTT; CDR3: CASSPPGSSNQPQHF
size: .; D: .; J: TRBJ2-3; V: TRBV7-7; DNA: TGTGCTAGCAGCGCGACAGGTAGCACAGATACGCAGTATTTT; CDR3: CASSATGSTDTQYF
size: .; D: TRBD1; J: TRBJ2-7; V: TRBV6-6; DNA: TGTGCCAGCAGTTACCGGACAGGACCACGGAGCGAGCAGTACTTC; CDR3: CASSYRTGPRSEQYF
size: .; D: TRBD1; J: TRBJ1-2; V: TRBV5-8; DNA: TGTGCCAGCAGCTTAACCCCCGACAGGGGTTATGGCTACACCTTC; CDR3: CASSLTPDRGYGYTF
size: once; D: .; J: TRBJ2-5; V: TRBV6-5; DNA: TGTGCCAGCAGTTACCTGGAGACCCAGTACTTC; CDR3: CASSYLETQYF
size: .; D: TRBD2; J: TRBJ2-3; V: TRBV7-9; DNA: TGTGCCAGCAGCTATGCTAGCGGGAGGACGACAGATACGCAGTATTTT; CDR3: CASSYASGRTTDTQYF
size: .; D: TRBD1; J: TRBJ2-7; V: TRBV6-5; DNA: TGTGCCAGCAGTCCCCCGGACAGGGCCTACGAGCAGTACTTC; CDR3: CASSPPDRAYEQYF
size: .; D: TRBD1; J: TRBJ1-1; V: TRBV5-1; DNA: TGCGCCAGCAGCCCTAGACAGGGCACGAACACTGAAGCTTTCTTT; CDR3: CASSPRQGTNTEAFF
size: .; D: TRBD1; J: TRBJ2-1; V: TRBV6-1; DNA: TGTGCCGCCACAGGGGGCGTTGAGCAGTTCTTC; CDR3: CAATGGVEQFF